The clone carrying this T cell receptor beta chain came up many times. This entry is derived from a study of regulatory T cells in long-lasting Graves disease. The germline CDR1 and CDR2 sequences are MDHEN and SYDVKM. With V trimmed by 6 bases and J by 5 bases, 4 bases remained unmatched. The CDR3 contains 12 residues. Assembly of TCR beta libraries relied on iRepertoire HTBI primers together with Arm-PCR of CDR3 regions. TCRdb recomputed calls from the multiplex PCR reads with MiXCR, one row per CDR3 protein. The data show over 350,000 distinct CDR3 sequences, about 15% seen once. The time point here: newly diagnosed GD, antithyroid drugs for less than 3 months. The TCR library was made from RNA that had been extracted from PBMCs in TRIzol. These records were also assigned to another study, of T cells in Graves' hyperthyroidism and ophthalmopathy.

The J gene is TRBJ2-7, the V gene TRBV28; 7 bases line up with TRBD1. The TCR originated in a woman in her 50s with Graves disease. This specimen was peripheral blood mononuclear cells (PBMCs), taken at new diagnosis, from a patient treated with antithyroid drugs. CDR3 in DNA: TGTGCCAGCAGCCCACAGGGGAACGAGCAGTACTTC. This codes for CASSPQGNEQYF.